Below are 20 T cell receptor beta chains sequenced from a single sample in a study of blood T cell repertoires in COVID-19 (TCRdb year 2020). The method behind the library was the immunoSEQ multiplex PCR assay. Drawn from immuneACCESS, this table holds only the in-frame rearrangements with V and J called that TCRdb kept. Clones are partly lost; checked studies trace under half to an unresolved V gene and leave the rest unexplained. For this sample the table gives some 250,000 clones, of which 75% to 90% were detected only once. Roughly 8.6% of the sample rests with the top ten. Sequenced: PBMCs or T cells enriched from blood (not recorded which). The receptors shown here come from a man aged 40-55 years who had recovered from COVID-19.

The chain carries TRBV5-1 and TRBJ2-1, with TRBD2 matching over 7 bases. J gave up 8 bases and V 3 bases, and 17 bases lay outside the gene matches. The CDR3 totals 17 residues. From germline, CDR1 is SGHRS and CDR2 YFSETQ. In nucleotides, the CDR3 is TGCGCCAGCAGCTCAGCCCCACCTAGCGGAGGTGGCGATGAGCAGTTCTTC. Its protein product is CASSSAPPSGGGDEQFF.

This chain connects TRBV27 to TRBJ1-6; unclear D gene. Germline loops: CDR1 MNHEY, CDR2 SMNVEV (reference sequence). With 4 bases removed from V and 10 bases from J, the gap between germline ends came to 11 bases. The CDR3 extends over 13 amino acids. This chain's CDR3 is CASSSTTYSPLHF. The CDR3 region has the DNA TGTGCCAGCAGTTCGACAACGTACTCACCCCTCCACTTT.

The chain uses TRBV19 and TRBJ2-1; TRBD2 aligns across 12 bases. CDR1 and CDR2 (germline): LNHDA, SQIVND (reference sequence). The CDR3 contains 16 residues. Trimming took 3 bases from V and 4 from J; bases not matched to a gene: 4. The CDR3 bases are TGTGCCAGTAGTATCGGCGGACTAGCGGGGTACAATGAGCAGTTCTTC. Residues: CASSIGGLAGYNEQFF.

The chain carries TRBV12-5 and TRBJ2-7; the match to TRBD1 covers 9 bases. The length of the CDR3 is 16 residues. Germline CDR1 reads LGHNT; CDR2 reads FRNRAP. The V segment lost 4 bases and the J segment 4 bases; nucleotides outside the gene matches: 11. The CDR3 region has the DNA TGTGCTAGTGGTTCGAACCCGGGACAGGGTACTTACGAGCAGTACTTC. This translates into CASGSNPGQGTYEQYF. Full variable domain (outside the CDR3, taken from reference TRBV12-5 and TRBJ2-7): DARVTQTPRHKVTEMGQEVTMRCQPILGHNTVFWYRQTMMQGLELLAYFRNRAPLDDSGMPKDRFSAEMPDATLATLKIQPSEPRDSAVYFCASGSNPGQGTYEQYFGPGTRLTVT.

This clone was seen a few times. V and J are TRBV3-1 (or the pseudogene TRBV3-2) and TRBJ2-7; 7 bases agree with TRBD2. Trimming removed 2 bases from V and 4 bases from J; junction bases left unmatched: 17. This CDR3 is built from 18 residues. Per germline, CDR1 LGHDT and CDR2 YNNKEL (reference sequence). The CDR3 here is CASSQLRLAFRLKYEQYF. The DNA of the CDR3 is TGTGCCAGCAGCCAACTTCGACTAGCCTTTCGGCTCAAGTACGAGCAGTACTTC.

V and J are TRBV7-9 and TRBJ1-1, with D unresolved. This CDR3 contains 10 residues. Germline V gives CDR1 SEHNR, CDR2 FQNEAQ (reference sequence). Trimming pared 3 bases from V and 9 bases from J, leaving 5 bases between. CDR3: CASSFLQAFF. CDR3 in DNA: TGTGCCAGCAGCTTTCTTCAAGCTTTCTTT.

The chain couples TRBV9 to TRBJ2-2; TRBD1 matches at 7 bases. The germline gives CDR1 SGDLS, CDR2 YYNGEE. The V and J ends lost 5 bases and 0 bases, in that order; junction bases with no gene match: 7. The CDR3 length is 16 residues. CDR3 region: CASRVTGDPNTGELFF. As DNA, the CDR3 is TGTGCCAGCAGGGTCACAGGGGACCCGAACACCGGGGAGCTGTTTTTT.

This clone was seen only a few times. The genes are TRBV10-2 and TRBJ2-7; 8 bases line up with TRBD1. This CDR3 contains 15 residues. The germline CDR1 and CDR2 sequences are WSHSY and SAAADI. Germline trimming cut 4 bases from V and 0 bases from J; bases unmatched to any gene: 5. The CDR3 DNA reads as TGCGCCAGCAGTGCCGACAGGGGAAGCTCCTACGAGCAGTACTTC. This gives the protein CASSADRGSSYEQYF.

The CDR3, as DNA: TGTGCCAGCAGCTTAAGAGCGGGGGCCCAAGAGACCCAGTACTTC. Translation: CASSLRAGAQETQYF. The rearrangement links TRBV11-2 to TRBJ2-5; 8 bases are a match to TRBD2. The germline V gene encodes CDR1 SGHAT and CDR2 FQNNGV. The CDR3 consists of 15 residues. V dropped 2 bases and J dropped 1; count of bases not matched to a gene: 3.

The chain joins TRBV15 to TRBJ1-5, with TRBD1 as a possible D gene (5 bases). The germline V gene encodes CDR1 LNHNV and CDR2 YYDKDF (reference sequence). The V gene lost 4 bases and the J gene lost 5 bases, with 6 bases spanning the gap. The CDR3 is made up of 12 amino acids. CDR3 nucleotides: TGTGCCACCAGCATGACAGATCAGCCCCAGCATTTT. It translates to CATSMTDQPQHF.

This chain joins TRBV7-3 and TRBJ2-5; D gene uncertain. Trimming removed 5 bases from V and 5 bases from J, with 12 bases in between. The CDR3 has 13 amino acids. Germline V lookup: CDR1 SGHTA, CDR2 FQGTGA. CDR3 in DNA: TGTGCCAGCAGCCCCCGGGTGTCTGAGACCCAGTACTTC. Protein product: CASSPRVSETQYF.

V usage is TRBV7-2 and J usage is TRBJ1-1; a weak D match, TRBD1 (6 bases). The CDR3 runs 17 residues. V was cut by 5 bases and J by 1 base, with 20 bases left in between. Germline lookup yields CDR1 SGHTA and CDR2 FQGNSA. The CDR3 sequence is CASSGGQSTLRNTEAFF. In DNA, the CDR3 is TGTGCCAGCAGCGGTGGACAGAGTACCTTGAGGAACACTGAAGCTTTCTTT. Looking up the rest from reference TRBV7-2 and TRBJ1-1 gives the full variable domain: GAGVSQSPSNKVTEKGKDVELRCDPISGHTALYWYRQSLGQGLEFLIYFQGNSAPDKSGLPSDRFSAERTGGSVSTLTIQRTQQEDSAVYLCASSGGQSTLRNTEAFFGQGTRLTVV.

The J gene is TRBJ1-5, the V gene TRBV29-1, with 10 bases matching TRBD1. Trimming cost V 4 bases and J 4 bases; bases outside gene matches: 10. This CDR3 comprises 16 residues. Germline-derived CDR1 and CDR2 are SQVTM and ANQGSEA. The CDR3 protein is CSVVWTGGGGNQPQHF. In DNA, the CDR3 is TGCAGCGTTGTGTGGACAGGGGGTGGGGGTAATCAGCCCCAGCATTTT. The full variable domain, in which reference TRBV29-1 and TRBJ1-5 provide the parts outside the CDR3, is SAVISQKPSRDICQRGTSLTIQCQVDSQVTMMFWYRQQPGQSLTLIATANQGSEATYESGFVIDKFPISRPNLTFSTLTVSNMSPEDSSIYLCSVVWTGGGGNQPQHFGDGTRLSIL.

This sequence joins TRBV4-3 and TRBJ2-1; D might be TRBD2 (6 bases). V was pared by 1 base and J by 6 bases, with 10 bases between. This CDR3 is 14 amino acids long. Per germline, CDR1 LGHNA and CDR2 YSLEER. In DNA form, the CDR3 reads TGCGCCAGCAGCCAAGTATGGAGGGGCAATGAGCAGTTCTTC. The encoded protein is CASSQVWRGNEQFF.

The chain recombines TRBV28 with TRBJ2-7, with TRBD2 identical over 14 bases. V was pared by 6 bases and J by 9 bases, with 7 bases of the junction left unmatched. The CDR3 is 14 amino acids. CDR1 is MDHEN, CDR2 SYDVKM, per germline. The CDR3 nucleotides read TGTGCCAGCAGGCCCGGGACTAGCGGGAGTTGGCAGTACTTC. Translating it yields CASRPGTSGSWQYF.

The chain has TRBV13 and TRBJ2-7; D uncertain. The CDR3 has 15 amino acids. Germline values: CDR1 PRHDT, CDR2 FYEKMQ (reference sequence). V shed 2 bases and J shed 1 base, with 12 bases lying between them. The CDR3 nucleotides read TGTGCCAGCAGCTTACGGAGAGGCCTATCCTACGAGCAGTACTTC. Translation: CASSLRRGLSYEQYF.

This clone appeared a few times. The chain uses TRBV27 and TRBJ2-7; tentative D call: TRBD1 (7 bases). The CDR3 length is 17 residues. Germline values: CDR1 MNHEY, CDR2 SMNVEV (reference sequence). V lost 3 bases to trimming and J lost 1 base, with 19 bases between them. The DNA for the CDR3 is TGTGCCAGCAGTTTGGGGCAGGGGGGCATTCCATCCTACGAGCAGTACTTC. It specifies CASSLGQGGIPSYEQYF.

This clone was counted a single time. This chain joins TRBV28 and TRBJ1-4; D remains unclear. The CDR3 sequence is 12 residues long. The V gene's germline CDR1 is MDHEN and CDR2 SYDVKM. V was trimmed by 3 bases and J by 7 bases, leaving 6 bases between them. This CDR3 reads CASSFFGEKLFF. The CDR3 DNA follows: TGTGCCAGCAGTTTCTTCGGTGAAAAACTGTTTTTT.

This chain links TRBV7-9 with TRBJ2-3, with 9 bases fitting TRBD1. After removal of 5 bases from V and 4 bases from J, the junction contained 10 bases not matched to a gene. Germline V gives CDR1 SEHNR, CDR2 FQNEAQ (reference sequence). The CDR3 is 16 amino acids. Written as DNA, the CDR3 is TGTGCCAGCAGCCCCAGGACAGGGGTTAAGGCAGATACGCAGTATTTT. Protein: CASSPRTGVKADTQYF.

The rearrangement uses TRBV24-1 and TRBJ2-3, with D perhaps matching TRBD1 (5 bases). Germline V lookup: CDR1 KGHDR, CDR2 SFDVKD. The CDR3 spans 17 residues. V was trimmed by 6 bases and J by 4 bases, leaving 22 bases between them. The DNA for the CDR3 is TGTGCCACCAGTCCCTATGGTGCGGACACTAAGCCAGATACGCAGTATTTT. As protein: CATSPYGADTKPDTQYF.